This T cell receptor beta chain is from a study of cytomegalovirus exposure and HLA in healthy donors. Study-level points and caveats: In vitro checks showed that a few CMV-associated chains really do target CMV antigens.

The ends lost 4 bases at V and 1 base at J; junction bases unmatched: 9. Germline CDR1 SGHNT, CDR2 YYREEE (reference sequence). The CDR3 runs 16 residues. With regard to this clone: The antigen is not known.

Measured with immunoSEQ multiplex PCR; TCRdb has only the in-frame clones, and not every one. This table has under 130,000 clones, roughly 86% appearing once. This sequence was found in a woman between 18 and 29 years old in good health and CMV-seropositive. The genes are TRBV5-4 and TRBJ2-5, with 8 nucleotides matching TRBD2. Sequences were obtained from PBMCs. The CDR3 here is CASSHGVAGLQETQYF. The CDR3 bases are TGTGCCAGCAGCCACGGGGTAGCGGGACTCCAAGAGACCCAGTACTTC.